This T cell receptor beta chain originates from a study of memory CD4+ T cells and cytomegalovirus serostatus. Broader study findings: CMV serostatus prediction reached median AUC roughly 0.95, or 0.91 with US-trained model.

Germline V gene sequence: CDR1 SGHVS, CDR2 FQNEAQ. Trimming left V 11 bases short and J 5 bases short, with 15 bases between. The CDR3 totals 12 residues. The sort gate was single viable CD3+CD4+CD8-CD45RO+ cells for memory CD4+ T cells. Profiled with immunoSEQ multiplex PCR; TCRdb holds only in-frame clones, not every one. This table holds about 75,000 clones, roughly three quarters found once. Comment on this clone: Its matching antigen is unknown.

The sequence was collected from an adult in good health and CMV-seropositive. Material: memory CD4+ T cells from blood. The rearrangement links TRBV7-8 to TRBJ1-2; possibly TRBD1 for D (5 bases). The CDR3, as DNA: TGTGCCTCCACTTCGGGGCCGTATGGCTACACCTTC. It is translated as CASTSGPYGYTF.